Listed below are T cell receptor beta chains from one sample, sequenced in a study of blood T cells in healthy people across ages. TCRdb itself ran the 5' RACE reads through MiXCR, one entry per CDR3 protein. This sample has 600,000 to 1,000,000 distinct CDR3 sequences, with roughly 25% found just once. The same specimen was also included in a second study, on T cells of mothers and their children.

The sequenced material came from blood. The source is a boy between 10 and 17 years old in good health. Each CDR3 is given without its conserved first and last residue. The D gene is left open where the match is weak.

ASSSSTGAETQY	TRBD1	TRBV7-2	-
SSRTAGPDYEQY	-	TRBV29-1	TRBJ2-7
ASSLNGVSSHEQF	-	TRBV27	TRBJ2-1
SVRTAGDRETQY	-	TRBV29-1	TRBJ2-5
ASSRTGNSNQPQH	TRBD1	TRBV4-1	TRBJ1-5
ASSLVGLRTDTQY	-	TRBV7-9	TRBJ2-3
ASKGTGTGGNEQF	TRBD1	TRBV6-5	TRBJ2-1
SARGPSGLATETQY	TRBD2	TRBV20-1	TRBJ2-5
AISPGLAGGPNTGELF	TRBD2	TRBV10-3	TRBJ2-2
ASSHERFSGTETQY	-	TRBV14	TRBJ2-5
ASKGSGELF	-	TRBV7-9	TRBJ2-2
ASSSHRTEPQETQY	-	TRBV6-2/TRBV6-3	TRBJ2-5
AWSVKSIYEQY	-	TRBV30	TRBJ2-7
ATGRGGAVDTQY	-	TRBV10-3	TRBJ2-3
SARWDGKTSTDTQY	-	TRBV20-1	TRBJ2-3
ASAKVPLTVNEQF	-	TRBV5-1	TRBJ2-1
ASSRENYGYT	-	TRBV5-1	TRBJ1-2
ASSWTVDEQF	-	TRBV7-2	TRBJ2-1
ASGSGQVSTDTQY	TRBD1	TRBV12-3/TRBV12-4	TRBJ2-3
ASSRRQGGELF	TRBD1	TRBV7-2	TRBJ1-4
ASSLAGEEQY	-	TRBV7-9	TRBJ2-7
ASSLGTAPSYGYT	-	TRBV12-3/TRBV12-4	TRBJ1-2
ASSGRYQETQY	-	TRBV6-1	TRBJ2-5
ASTNGGTGANVLT	-	TRBV6-2/TRBV6-3	TRBJ2-6
SVEADSETQY	-	TRBV29-1	-
ASSRGFGSDEQF	-	TRBV9	-
ASSLYGEGANEKLF	-	TRBV27	TRBJ1-4